The 10 T cell receptor beta chains listed next were all sequenced from one sample in a study of cytomegalovirus exposure and HLA in healthy donors. PCR used 60 Vbeta primers and 13 Jbeta primers. Profiled with immunoSEQ multiplex PCR; TCRdb holds only in-frame clones, not every one. The sample contains some 160,000 clones, roughly 82% of which appear only once. Material: PBMCs. These TCRs come from a woman between 50 and 59 years old in good health and CMV-seronegative.

This chain links TRBV19 with TRBJ1-4; tentatively, D is TRBD1 (5 bases). V shed 7 bases and J shed 13 bases, with 13 bases lying between them. The germline V gene encodes CDR1 LNHDA and CDR2 SQIVND (reference sequence). This CDR3 is built from 11 residues. The CDR3 loop reads CASTRGEGLFF. DNA for the CDR3: TGTGCCAGTACCCGAGGGGAGGGACTGTTTTTT.

As to this clone: Germline is not matched at one junction end, which may reflect a read error. The chain recombines TRBV28 with TRBJ2-5; 10 bases agree with TRBD2. CDR3 length equals 14 residues. Per germline, CDR1 MDHEN and CDR2 SYDVKM. DNA for the CDR3: TGTGCCACCAGTAAGGGACTAGCGCAAGAGACCCAGTACTTC. This codes for CATSKGLAQETQYF.

V gene TRBV28 combines with J gene TRBJ2-5; 7 bases line up with TRBD1. The tail of the sequence fits TRBJ2-7 better, so the J call may be wrong. CDR1 and CDR2 from the germline V gene are MDHEN and SYDVKM. This CDR3 is built from 14 residues. Here the CDR3 DNA reads TGTGCCAGCAGTTCGAGGGACAGTTCCTACGAGCAGTACTTC. Translating gives CASSSRDSSYEQYF.

The gene calls are TRBV5-1 and TRBJ2-5; possibly TRBD1 for D (6 bases). The germline gives CDR1 SGHRS, CDR2 YFSETQ. V was cut by 4 bases and J by 5 bases, with 9 bases left in between. The CDR3 totals 12 residues. The DNA of the CDR3 is TGCGCCAGCAGCACAGGACAGGAGACCCAGTACTTC. This codes for CASSTGQETQYF.

The chain couples TRBV28 to TRBJ2-7; 7 bases map to TRBD1. The CDR3 is 14 amino acids. With 7 bases clipped from V and 0 bases from J, the junction kept 6 bases outside the gene matches. CDR1 and CDR2 (germline): MDHEN, SYDVKM. CDR3 in amino acids: CASNGQGVSYEQYF. The CDR3 DNA is TGTGCCAGCAACGGGCAGGGGGTCTCCTACGAGCAGTACTTC.

V is TRBV7-6 and J is TRBJ2-7; D ambiguous. Germline CDR1 SGHVS, CDR2 FNYEAQ. V was pared by 5 bases and J by 0 bases, with 8 bases between. This CDR3 region has 13 residues. The CDR3 loop reads CASSPRISYEQYF. The CDR3 DNA sequence: TGTGCCAGCAGCCCCAGGATCTCCTACGAGCAGTACTTC.

The chain is built from TRBV6-6 and TRBJ1-4; no definite D call. The CDR3 totals 15 residues. V was cut by 7 bases and J by 7 bases, with 19 bases left in between. Germline CDR1 and CDR2: MNHNY and SVGAGI (reference sequence). The CDR3: CASIFASVPGEKLFF. The CDR3 bases are TGTGCCAGCATATTCGCCTCTGTCCCCGGTGAAAAACTGTTTTTT.

The gene calls are TRBV20-1 and TRBJ1-1; D remains unclear. The V end lost 5 bases, the J end lost 9 bases, and 13 bases lay between the germline ends. The CDR3 is 11 residues long. CDR1 and CDR2 from the germline V gene are DFQATT and SNEGSKA (reference sequence). The CDR3 sequence is CSAARASQAFF. The CDR3 bases are TGCAGTGCTGCGCGCGCTTCGCAAGCTTTCTTT.

J is TRBJ2-7 and V is TRBV29-1, with 8 bases fitting TRBD2. The CDR3 has 16 amino acids. Germline V CDR1 and CDR2: SQVTM, ANQGSEA. The ends lost 7 bases at V and 1 base at J; junction bases unmatched: 15. Here the CDR3 DNA reads TGCAGCGAGGGGGTTTACCGGGGGGGGAAATCCTACGAGCAGTACTTC. Protein sequence: CSEGVYRGGKSYEQYF.

The genes are TRBV6-1 and TRBJ2-7; possibly TRBD2 for D (5 bases). V lost 1 base, J lost 6 bases, and 10 bases lay in between. The CDR3 length is 13 residues. The germline V gene has CDR1 MNHNS and CDR2 SASEGT. CDR3 sequence reads: CASSEVPEGEQYF. For the CDR3, the DNA is TGTGCCAGCAGTGAAGTTCCAGAGGGCGAGCAGTACTTC.